The source of this TCR beta chain is a study of T cells in Graves' hyperthyroidism and ophthalmopathy. Background on the study: Peripheral blood collection took place at initial diagnosis, before any treatment.

Uncontrolled infections, other autoimmune diseases, pregnancy or lactation led to exclusion of patients. The diagnoses drew upon clinical symptoms, serum thyroxine and TRAb, thyroid ultrasound and orbital computed tomography. Amplification yielded TCR beta CDR3 regions, with RNA transcripts as the source. RT-PCR in the first round (using the HTBI primer set) targeted the TCR CDR3. TCRdb passed the multiplex PCR reads through MiXCR, listing each CDR3 protein once. In the table there are about 600,000 distinct CDR3 sequences, approximately 15% of which are singletons. This clonotype was detected only a few times. The germline CDR1 and CDR2 sequences are LNHDA and SQIVND (reference sequence). V shed 3 bases and J shed 1 base, with 18 bases lying between them. The CDR3 spans 17 residues.

Material for sequencing was blood. The rearrangement links TRBV19 to TRBJ1-1, with a possible D match to TRBD1 (5 bases). This clonotype was obtained from a woman aged 40 to 50 with Graves' ophthalmopathy. This CDR3 reads CASSIRPEAGENTEAFF. The CDR3, as DNA: TGTGCCAGTAGTATCAGGCCCGAGGCGGGGGAGAACACTGAAGCTTTCTTT.